The source of this T cell receptor beta chain is a study of CD8 T cells in ankylosing spondylitis. CDR1 and CDR2 from the germline V gene are DFQATT and SNEGSKA (reference sequence). CDR3 length: 14 amino acids. TCRdb re-called the 5' RACE reads through MiXCR, storing one row per CDR3 protein. The sample lists around 160,000 distinct CDR3 sequences; roughly 10% were seen once. This clonotype was detected ten times or more. The chain links TRBV20-1 to TRBJ2-1; a possible D gene is TRBD2 (6 bases). Sequencing was done on a sample of blood, either unsorted or a sorted T cell fraction (not recorded which). The clonotype originates from a male donor with ankylosing spondylitis or in good health (not recorded which). The CDR3 DNA follows: TGCAGCCCCCTAGCGCCGAGCTCCTACAATGAGCAGTTCTTC. This encodes CSPLAPSSYNEQFF.